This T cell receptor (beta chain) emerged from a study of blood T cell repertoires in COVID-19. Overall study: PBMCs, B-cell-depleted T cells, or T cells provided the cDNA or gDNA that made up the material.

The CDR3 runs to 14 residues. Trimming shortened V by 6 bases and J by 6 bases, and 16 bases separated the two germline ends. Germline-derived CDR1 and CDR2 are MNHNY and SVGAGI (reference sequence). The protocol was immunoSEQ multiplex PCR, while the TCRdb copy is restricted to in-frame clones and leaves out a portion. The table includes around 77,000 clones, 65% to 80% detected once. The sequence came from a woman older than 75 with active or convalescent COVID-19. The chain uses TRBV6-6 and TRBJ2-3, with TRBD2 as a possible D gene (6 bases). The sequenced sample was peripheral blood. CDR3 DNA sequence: TGTGCCAGCAGACCGGGACTCGACGGGGATACGCAGTATTTT. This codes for CASRPGLDGDTQYF.